Listed below are T cell receptor beta chains from one sample, sequenced in a study of shared clonotypes between healthy human individuals. The method was immunoSEQ multiplex PCR; TCRdb's version includes in-frame clones alone and lacks a portion of them. The table has about 2 million clones, 90% to 95% seen once. The source material was naive CD4+ T cells sorted from blood. The receptors stem from a young man in good health. The CDR3 runs from the conserved cysteine through the conserved F or W. The D gene is left open where the match is weak. Clone size is given for some rows only: seen once, a few or many times, or a class if the clone is expanded.

CDR3 length	D gene	clone size	V gene	J gene	CDR3 protein	CDR3 DNA
17	TRBD2	-	TRBV19	TRBJ2-3	CASSTPRLAGVTDTQYF	TGTGCCAGTAGCACTCCACGACTAGCGGGAGTAACAGATACGCAGTATTTT
16	-	-	TRBV4-1	TRBJ1-1	CASSQFEQKRNTEAFF	TGCGCCAGCAGCCAGTTCGAGCAAAAAAGGAACACTGAAGCTTTCTTT
14	-	-	TRBV11-2	TRBJ2-2	CASSFSDTTGELFF	TGTGCCAGCAGCTTCTCGGACACCACCGGGGAGCTGTTTTTT
15	-	-	TRBV7-9	TRBJ1-1	CASSLARVMNTEAFF	TGTGCCAGCAGCTTAGCCCGGGTTATGAACACTGAAGCTTTCTTT
14	-	-	TRBV2	TRBJ2-5	CASLRDTSGKTQYF	TGTGCCAGCCTACGGGACACCTCCGGAAAGACCCAGTACTTC
16	TRBD2	-	TRBV7-2	TRBJ2-1	CASSLGLAGGHNEQFF	TGTGCCAGCAGCTTAGGGCTAGCGGGAGGTCACAATGAGCAGTTCTTC
13	-	-	TRBV10-1	TRBJ2-7	CASSEFKAGSQYF	TGCGCCAGCAGTGAATTCAAGGCAGGGAGTCAGTACTTC
15	TRBD1	-	TRBV30	TRBJ2-7	CAWREFGTGTYEQYF	TGTGCCTGGAGGGAATTCGGGACAGGTACCTACGAGCAGTACTTC
12	-	-	TRBV5-5	TRBJ1-6	CASSLAPPPLHF	TGTGCCAGCAGCTTGGCCCCCCCACCCCTCCACTTT
16	TRBD1	-	TRBV6-4	TRBJ1-4	CASSGLRDSDNEKLFF	TGTGCCAGCAGTGGCCTCCGGGACAGCGATAATGAAAAACTGTTTTTT
13	-	-	TRBV7-8	TRBJ1-5	CASSQEVGQPQHF	TGTGCCAGCAGTCAAGAGGTAGGGCAGCCCCAGCATTTT
15	TRBD2	once	TRBV25-1	TRBJ2-7	CASSEDIGGGYEQYF	TGTGCCAGCAGTGAAGATATTGGCGGGGGCTACGAGCAGTACTTC
15	-	-	TRBV2	TRBJ2-5	CASSEDGLASKTQYF	TGTGCCAGCAGTGAAGACGGCCTAGCTAGCAAGACCCAGTACTTC
14	-	-	TRBV11-2	TRBJ2-7	CASSLRDTGWEQYF	TGTGCCAGCAGCTTAAGGGACACGGGGTGGGAGCAGTACTTC
14	-	-	TRBV6-1	TRBJ2-5	CASSESRPAQTQYF	TGTGCCAGCAGTGAATCTCGCCCCGCACAGACCCAGTACTTC
13	-	-	TRBV2	TRBJ1-5	CASSADSHQPQHF	TGTGCCAGCAGTGCGGACAGCCATCAGCCCCAGCATTTT
15	-	-	TRBV28	TRBJ2-6	CASSFDRLGANVLTF	TGTGCCAGCAGTTTTGATCGGTTAGGGGCCAACGTCCTGACTTTC
16	TRBD2	-	TRBV28	TRBJ2-1	CASSFRGLANYNEQFF	TGTGCCAGCAGTTTTCGAGGACTAGCGAACTACAATGAGCAGTTCTTC
14	TRBD1	few	TRBV2	TRBJ2-5	CASSAGQGRKTQYF	TGTGCCAGCAGTGCCGGACAGGGAAGGAAGACCCAGTACTTC
16	-	-	TRBV18	TRBJ1-3	CASSPPSPVQGNTIYF	TGTGCCAGCTCACCACCGTCTCCGGTGCAGGGAAACACCATATATTTT
12	-	-	TRBV6-5	TRBJ1-1	CASSSVNTEAFF	TGTGCCAGCAGTTCGGTGAACACTGAAGCTTTCTTT
17	TRBD2	-	TRBV9	TRBJ2-3	CASSVGPASGIKDTQYF	TGTGCCAGCAGCGTAGGCCCGGCTAGCGGGATTAAAGATACGCAGTATTTT
16	TRBD2	-	TRBV14	TRBJ2-7	CASSQVTSGIGYEQYF	TGTGCCAGCAGCCAGGTGACTAGCGGGATTGGATACGAGCAGTACTTC
15	TRBD2	-	TRBV7-9	TRBJ2-3	CASSDSGRDTDTQYF	TGTGCCAGCAGCGATAGCGGGAGGGACACAGATACGCAGTATTTT
13	TRBD1	-	TRBV2	TRBJ2-7	CASSGTAYYEQYF	TGTGCCAGCTCCGGGACAGCATATTACGAGCAGTACTTC
14	-	-	TRBV6-1	TRBJ1-2	CASSEAGGHYGYTF	TGTGCCAGCAGTGAAGCCGGCGGACACTATGGCTACACCTTC
13	-	once	TRBV18	TRBJ1-5	CASCPSRNQPQHF	TGTGCCAGCTGCCCTAGCCGCAATCAGCCCCAGCATTTT
15	TRBD1	-	TRBV5-1	TRBJ2-7	CASSLTGGASYEQYF	TGCGCCAGCAGCCTTACAGGGGGCGCGTCGTACGAGCAGTACTTC
13	-	-	TRBV6-5	TRBJ2-1	CASSNHKSGGEFF	TGTGCCAGCAGTAACCACAAATCAGGCGGGGAGTTCTTC
16	TRBD1	-	TRBV28	TRBJ2-5	CASSSPGQGALETQYF	TGTGCCAGCAGTTCGCCGGGACAGGGGGCGTTGGAGACCCAGTACTTC
15	TRBD1	-	TRBV6-5	TRBJ2-3	CASSYRTGASDTQYF	TGTGCCAGCAGTTACCGGACAGGGGCCTCAGATACGCAGTATTTT
13	-	-	TRBV7-3	TRBJ1-1	CASSGKRDTEAFF	TGTGCCAGCAGTGGGAAGCGTGACACTGAAGCTTTCTTT
17	TRBD2	-	TRBV4-3	TRBJ2-3	CASSLSSGKSSTDTQYF	TGCGCCAGCAGCCTCTCTAGCGGAAAAAGCAGCACAGATACGCAGTATTTT
15	-	-	TRBV6-1	TRBJ2-7	CASSSERAGSYEQYF	TGTGCCAGCAGTTCCGAGCGGGCAGGCTCCTACGAGCAGTACTTC
12	-	-	TRBV2	TRBJ1-6	CASSEYGGALHF	TGTGCCAGCAGTGAATATGGGGGAGCTCTCCACTTT
16	TRBD2	-	TRBV29-1	TRBJ2-1	CSVEDGGTSGYNEQFF	TGCAGCGTTGAAGATGGCGGGACTAGCGGCTACAATGAGCAGTTCTTC
15	-	-	TRBV5-1	TRBJ2-7	CASSGTLGLSYEQYF	TGCGCCAGCAGCGGGACCTTGGGGCTCTCCTACGAGCAGTACTTC
14	TRBD2	-	TRBV2	TRBJ2-5	CASMVSGVQETQYF	TGTGCCAGCATGGTTAGCGGGGTCCAAGAGACCCAGTACTTC
13	-	-	TRBV28	TRBJ1-2	CASSAPDSYGYTF	TGTGCCAGCAGCGCCCCGGACAGCTATGGCTACACCTTC
13	-	-	TRBV2	TRBJ2-1	CASSNNGGVEQFF	TGTGCCAGCAGCAACAACGGGGGAGTTGAGCAGTTCTTC